Presented here are 12 T cell receptor beta chains from one specimen sequenced in a study of sequential checkpoint blockade in melanoma. Specified treatment: randomized to nivolumab then ipilimumab (arm A) or the reverse (arm B). Clones were read by immunoSEQ multiplex PCR, and TCRdb kept only the in-frame ones, dropping some. The sample includes 35,000 to 40,000 clones, under 35% of them seen just once. The material was tumor tissue (inferred from file names), obtained from a patient given nivolumab and ipilimumab in sequence. All receptors derive from a human donor with melanoma.

This rearrangement joins TRBV28 to TRBJ1-5; maybe TRBD1 (5 bases). The germline CDR1 and CDR2 sequences are MDHEN and SYDVKM. The length of the CDR3 is 13 residues. Trimming took 5 bases from V and 7 from J, leaving 12 bases between them. The CDR3 coding sequence is TGTGCCAGCAGTCCGGCGGGGGGGCAGCCCCAGCATTTT. This encodes CASSPAGGQPQHF.

The chain has TRBV11-3 and TRBJ2-3; a weak D match, TRBD1 (6 bases). The length of the CDR3 is 15 residues. Germline CDR1 SGHNT, CDR2 YENEEA. V was clipped by 4 bases and J by 4 bases, with 15 bases between them. CDR3 sequence reads: CASSSRDIPADTQYF. The CDR3 DNA reads as TGTGCCAGCAGCTCCCGGGACATCCCCGCAGATACGCAGTATTTT.

This clone was seen a few times. The V call is TRBV11-3, the J call TRBJ2-1, with 8 bases identical to TRBD2. This CDR3 contains 15 residues. Germline-derived CDR1 and CDR2 are SGHNT and YENEEA. With V trimmed by 5 bases and J by 7 bases, 10 bases remained unmatched. This CDR3 reads CASSPPASGSNEQFF. The CDR3 DNA sequence: TGTGCCAGCAGCCCCCCGGCGAGCGGGAGTAATGAGCAGTTCTTC.

The chain combines TRBV30 with TRBJ2-2, with D maybe TRBD2 (5 bases). V lost 2 bases and J 5 bases, leaving 9 bases between the germline ends. CDR1 is GTSNPN and CDR2 is SVGIG in the germline V gene (reference sequence). This CDR3 is built from 13 residues. The CDR3 DNA is TGTGCCTGGAGTAAGAGGGATACCGGGGAGCTGTTTTTT. As protein: CAWSKRDTGELFF.

The V call is TRBV28, the J call TRBJ1-3; D may be TRBD1 (5 bases). The germline gives CDR1 MDHEN, CDR2 SYDVKM. The CDR3 is 15 residues long. Trimming pared 5 bases from V and 3 bases from J, leaving 14 bases between. CDR3 in DNA: TGTGCCAGCAGTGCGGGGGAGTACTTTGGAAACACCATATATTTT. Translating gives CASSAGEYFGNTIYF. The whole variable domain, remainder taken from reference TRBV28 and TRBJ1-3, is DVKVTQSSRYLVKRTGEKVFLECVQDMDHENMFWYRQDPGLGLRLIYFSYDVKMKEKGDIPEGYSVSREKKERFSLILESASTNQTSMYLCASSAGEYFGNTIYFGEGSWLTVV.

CDR3 nucleotides: TGTGCCAGCAGTCGCACCACGGTTGCCGGGGAGCTGTTTTTT. Translation: CASSRTTVAGELFF. The chain has TRBV6-8 and TRBJ2-2; D not resolved. V gave up 5 bases and J gave up 6 bases, with 13 bases separating them. CDR1 and CDR2 from the germline V gene are MNHGY and SAAAGT. This CDR3 comprises 14 residues.

This clone was recorded a few times. This chain joins TRBV6-8 and TRBJ2-3; 7 positions agree with TRBD1. The germline V gene has CDR1 MNHGY and CDR2 SAAAGT. This CDR3 has 14 residues. The V and J ends lost 5 bases and 1 base, in that order; junction bases with no gene match: 3. In nucleotides, the CDR3 is TGTGCCAGCAGTGCAGGGGGAGGCACAGATACGCAGTATTTT. Translating it yields CASSAGGGTDTQYF.

The CDR3 loop is CASSYSQGADYSNQPQHF. Written as DNA, the CDR3 is TGTGCCAGCAGTTACTCACAAGGGGCAGATTATAGCAATCAGCCCCAGCATTTT. The genes are TRBV6-8 and TRBJ1-5; D is perhaps TRBD1 (5 bases). The germline V gene encodes CDR1 MNHGY and CDR2 SAAAGT. This CDR3 contains 18 residues. Trimming cost V 0 bases and J 0 bases, with 15 bases left between them.

This clone ranks as medium-sized. CDR3 amino acids: CASSLVQGPNQPQHF. CDR3 in DNA: TGTGCCAGCAGCCTAGTACAGGGCCCTAATCAGCCCCAGCATTTT. The chain combines TRBV11-3 with TRBJ1-5, with a tentative D call TRBD1 (6 bases). There are 15 residues in the CDR3. Trimming stripped 5 bases from V and 4 bases from J, with 15 bases between. From germline, CDR1 is SGHNT and CDR2 YENEEA.

This chain uses TRBV18 with TRBJ2-1, with TRBD1 matching 9 bases. V lost 5 bases, J lost 6 bases, and 11 bases stayed unmatched. CDR3 length: 16 amino acids. CDR1 and CDR2 (germline): KGHSH, LQKENI. CDR3 DNA: TGTGCCAGCTCAGCTTCGGGACAGGGAAGAGGCAATGAGCAGTTCTTC. This sequence encodes CASSASGQGRGNEQFF.

This clone was seen a few times. V is TRBV6-8 and J is TRBJ1-2; 7 bases are a match to TRBD1. V trimming: 2 bases; J trimming: 7 bases; junction bases outside the gene matches: 10. The CDR3 contains 15 residues. Germline-derived CDR1 and CDR2 are MNHGY and SAAAGT. Written as DNA, the CDR3 is TGTGCCAGCAGTTACGGGCCGAGACAGGGTTTTGGCTACACCTTC. Its protein product is CASSYGPRQGFGYTF.

The chain recombines TRBV6-8 with TRBJ1-1; D ambiguous. The CDR3 has 13 residues. Germline V gene sequence: CDR1 MNHGY, CDR2 SAAAGT. With 6 bases removed from V and 5 bases from J, the gap between germline ends came to 13 bases. CDR3 in DNA: TGTGCCAGCAGGCCCCCCGTACAAACTGAAGCTTTCTTT. Its translation: CASRPPVQTEAFF.